This T cell receptor beta chain originates from a study of CD8 T cells in Susac syndrome. Random hexamers served to reverse transcribe roughly 0.5 to 1 ug RNA. Amplification of TCR beta CDR3 used immunoSEQ multiplex PCR across 54 Vbeta and 13 Jbeta. TCRdb used MiXCR to reprocess the immunoSEQ multiplex PCR reads, holding one entry per CDR3 protein. The sample holds 300,000 to 350,000 distinct CDR3 sequences; around 92% are singletons and the top ten take roughly 0.07%. Sample: CD4+ T cells from PBMCs. The clonotype originates from a human donor with multiple sclerosis.

CDR3 bases: TGCAGTGCTAGCGGGGGGACTGAAGCTTTCTTT. Translated: CSASGGTEAFF. The rearrangement joins TRBV20-1 to TRBJ1-1; D is possibly TRBD1 (5 bases). Trimming removed 3 bases from V and 5 bases from J, with 7 bases in between. CDR1 and CDR2 from the germline V gene are DFQATT and SNEGSKA (reference sequence). This CDR3 is 11 amino acids long.